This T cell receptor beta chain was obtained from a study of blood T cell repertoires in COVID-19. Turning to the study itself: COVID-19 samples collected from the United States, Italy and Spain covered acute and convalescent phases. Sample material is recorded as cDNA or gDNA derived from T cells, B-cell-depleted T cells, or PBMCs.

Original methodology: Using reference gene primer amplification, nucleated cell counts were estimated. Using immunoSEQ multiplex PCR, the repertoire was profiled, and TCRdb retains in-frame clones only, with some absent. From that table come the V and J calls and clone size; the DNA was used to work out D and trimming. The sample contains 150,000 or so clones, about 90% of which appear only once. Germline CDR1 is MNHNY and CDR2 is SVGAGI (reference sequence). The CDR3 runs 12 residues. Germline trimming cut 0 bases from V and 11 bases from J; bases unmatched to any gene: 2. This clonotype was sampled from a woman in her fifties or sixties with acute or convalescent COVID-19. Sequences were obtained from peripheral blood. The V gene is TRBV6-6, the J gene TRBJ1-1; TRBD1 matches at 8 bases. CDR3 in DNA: TGTGCCAGCAGTTACTCGACAGGGGAGGCTTTCTTT. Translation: CASSYSTGEAFF.